The source of this T cell receptor (beta chain) is a study of pediatric ulcerative colitis. Rectal tissue came from one to two pinch biopsies taken at colonoscopy. V was pared by 6 bases and J by 0 bases, with 12 bases between. The CDR3 sequence is 14 residues long. CDR1 is MNHNS, CDR2 SASEGT, per germline. A word on this clone: Its antigen remains unidentified.

Study outcomes and limitations: Blood-rectal clonal overlap within each person was significantly higher in ulcerative colitis patients than controls.

Sequencing was performed with immunoSEQ multiplex PCR; in TCRdb, only in-frame clones are kept and a portion is missing. The sample includes about 37,000 clones, 65% to 85% of them seen just once. The sequencing input was gut tissue. J is TRBJ2-7 and V is TRBV6-1; TRBD2 might be the D (6 bases). This TCR was recovered from a boy between 10 and 17 years old with severe ulcerative colitis. Written as DNA, the CDR3 is TGTGCCAGCAGGGAGGGTGGGAGCTCCTACGAGCAGTACTTC. Protein sequence: CASREGGSSYEQYF.